The clone carrying this TCR beta chain occurred a few times. What it binds is unknown. TCRdb redid the calling of the RACE reads with MiXCR, one entry per CDR3 protein. The sample holds more than 110,000 distinct CDR3 sequences, about 11% seen once. The sample originates from a study of human T cells and chemical hapten exposure. Study-level information: For the roughly 25-week duration of the study, patients were given weekly doses of diphenylcyclopropenone on the scalp. Findings and caveats of the study: Expanded TCRs made up significantly more big CDR3 similarity clusters than controls did.

The CDR3 spans 16 residues. Per germline, CDR1 SGHRS and CDR2 YFSETQ. V lost 4 bases to trimming and J lost 6 bases; unmatched junction nucleotides: 7. The sample's time point: patch test 2, 6 weeks after DPC sensitization. Treatment noted: therapeutic diphenylcyclopropenone sensitization with weekly scalp DPC. The sequencing used whole blood, collected in connection with sensitization to the hapten diphenylcyclopropenone (DPC). The chain recombines TRBV5-1 with TRBJ2-3; TRBD2 matches 14 bases. The TCR originated in a woman aged 45-59 years with alopecia areata. Some clones in this sample may be carry-over from other donors' samples. CDR3 residues: CASSRGLAGETDTQYF. For the CDR3, the DNA is TGCGCCAGCAGCAGGGGACTAGCGGGAGAGACGGATACGCAGTATTTT.